What follows is one TCR beta chain and its context. Germline CDR1 and CDR2: GTSNPN and SVGIG (reference sequence). This CDR3 is 15 amino acids long. V lost 1 base, J lost 9 bases, and 11 bases stayed unmatched. Clones were read by immunoSEQ multiplex PCR, and TCRdb kept only the in-frame ones, dropping some. The table includes some 150,000 clones, approximately 88% detected once. The data belong to a study of blood T cell repertoires in COVID-19. Overall study context: Samples taken during acute and convalescent COVID-19 were collected in the United States, Italy and Spain.

The genes are TRBV30 and TRBJ2-7; 11 bases map to TRBD2. The source material was peripheral blood. This TCR was sampled from a woman aged 50 to 60 with acute or convalescent COVID-19. CDR3 DNA sequence: TGTGCCTGGAGTGGGATACGGCTAGCGGGAGGAGCGCAGTACTTC. It is translated as CAWSGIRLAGGAQYF.